The 29 T cell receptor beta chains reported below all come from one sample, sequenced in a study of PD-1 blockade in classical Hodgkin lymphoma. This sample's time point: cycle 4 day 1 (C4D1), after less than seven weeks of nivolumab. No patient escaped relapse after autologous stem cell transplantation, and brentuximab vedotin exposure varied. The protocol was immunoSEQ multiplex PCR, while the TCRdb copy is restricted to in-frame clones and leaves out a portion. Found here are roughly 46,000 clones, roughly 80% of them singletons; the top ten hold around 12%. Sequencing used peripheral blood mononuclear cells (PBMCs), obtained before the fourth cycle of nivolumab. The receptors were sampled from a human donor with classical Hodgkin lymphoma.

This clone was seen a handful of times. CDR3 DNA: TGTGCCAGCAGCATGCGATCGGGACTTTCCTACGAGCAGTACTTC. Amino acid sequence: CASSMRSGLSYEQYF. This chain joins TRBV11-3 and TRBJ2-7; a weak D match, TRBD2 (6 bases). Germline CDR1 is SGHNT and CDR2 is YENEEA. V shed 5 bases and J shed 1 base, with 15 bases lying between them. The CDR3 covers 15 residues.

The chain uses TRBV2 and TRBJ2-7; maybe TRBD2 (6 bases). Germline assignment: CDR1 SNHLY and CDR2 FYNNEI. The CDR3 length is 16 residues. Trimming took 2 bases from V and 2 from J, leaving 16 bases between them. CDR3 region: CASSESQVAAAYEQYF. DNA of the CDR3: TGTGCCAGCAGTGAAAGTCAGGTAGCGGCGGCCTACGAGCAGTACTTC.

The V gene is TRBV10-2, the J gene TRBJ2-1; D might be TRBD1 or TRBD2, each matching 6 bases. The V gene's germline CDR1 is WSHSY and CDR2 SAAADI. The germline V and J ends were trimmed by 0 bases and 4 bases, with 10 bases remaining between them. CDR3 length: 15 amino acids. CDR3: CASSESGGGYNEQFF. For the CDR3, the DNA is TGCGCCAGCAGTGAGTCTGGAGGGGGTTACAATGAGCAGTTCTTC.

This clone was seen more than once but under ten times. J is TRBJ2-7 and V is TRBV2, with D possibly matching TRBD1 (6 bases). The germline CDR1 and CDR2 sequences are SNHLY and FYNNEI. The CDR3 has 13 residues. Trimming removed 4 bases at V and 1 base at J, with 8 bases between. This CDR3 reads CASSADRSYEQYF. The CDR3 nucleotides read TGTGCCAGCAGTGCGGACAGATCCTACGAGCAGTACTTC.

The genes are TRBV5-1 and TRBJ2-7, with a tentative D call TRBD1 (5 bases). V was shortened by 0 bases and J by 3 bases, with 13 bases between the two germline ends. The CDR3 covers 15 residues. Germline CDR1 SGHRS, CDR2 YFSETQ. The CDR3 DNA follows: TGCGCCAGCAGCTTGGGATCAGGGATTTACTACGAGCAGTACTTC. It translates to CASSLGSGIYYEQYF. The variable domain in full, completed from reference TRBV5-1 and TRBJ2-7, reads KAGVTQTPRYLIKTRGQQVTLSCSPISGHRSVSWYQQTPGQGLQFLFEYFSETQRNKGNFPGRFSGRQFSNSRSEMNVSTLELGDSALYLCASSLGSGIYYEQYFGPGTRLTVT.

This clone is a singleton in its sample. This chain connects TRBV9 to TRBJ1-2; D not certain. Germline loops: CDR1 SGDLS, CDR2 YYNGEE. Deletions cut 1 base from V and 8 bases from J, with 9 bases between. The CDR3 contains 12 residues. CDR3 amino acids: CASSVMDGGYTF. The CDR3 DNA reads as TGTGCCAGCAGCGTAATGGATGGGGGCTACACCTTC.

This chain connects TRBV9 to TRBJ2-7; 7 positions match TRBD1. The germline V gene encodes CDR1 SGDLS and CDR2 YYNGEE. The CDR3 is 14 residues long. The ends lost 0 bases at V and 3 bases at J; junction bases unmatched: 3. CDR3 region: CASSVEGDSYEQYF. The DNA for the CDR3 is TGTGCCAGCAGCGTAGAGGGGGACAGCTACGAGCAGTACTTC.

This clone was observed a single time. The chain employs TRBV7-2 and TRBJ1-4, with 7 positions matching TRBD1. CDR1 and CDR2 (germline): SGHTA, FQGNSA. The CDR3 extends over 16 amino acids. Trimming at V came to 5 bases and at J to 0 bases, leaving 6 bases not matched to a gene. DNA of the CDR3: TGTGCCAGCAGCCAACAGGGGATCGCAACTAATGAAAAACTGTTTTTT. This gives the protein CASSQQGIATNEKLFF.

The V call is TRBV6-6, the J call TRBJ1-4, with D perhaps matching TRBD1 (6 bases). There are 13 residues in the CDR3. Germline values: CDR1 MNHNY, CDR2 SVGAGI (reference sequence). Trimming took off 2 bases at V and 7 bases at J, with 8 bases between the two ends. CDR3 bases: TGTGCCAGCAGTTACGGGGGCCCTGAAAAACTGTTTTTT. Its translation: CASSYGGPEKLFF.

This chain uses TRBV19 with TRBJ1-2; 7 positions match TRBD1. Trimming took 3 bases from V and 7 from J; bases not matched to a gene: 11. Germline V CDR1 and CDR2: LNHDA, SQIVND (reference sequence). CDR3 length equals 15 residues. CDR3 sequence reads: CASSIRVRQGSGYTF. As DNA, the CDR3 is TGTGCCAGTAGTATCCGGGTACGACAGGGCTCTGGCTACACCTTC.

This clone has just a few counts. The V call is TRBV7-2, the J call TRBJ1-2, with D maybe TRBD1 (5 bases). There are 15 residues in the CDR3. With 1 base removed from V and 4 bases from J, the gap between germline ends came to 13 bases. Germline V gene data show CDR1 as SGHTA and CDR2 as FQGNSA. This CDR3 is CASSLVAGPGYGYTF. CDR3 coding DNA: TGTGCCAGCAGCTTAGTTGCAGGGCCGGGCTATGGCTACACCTTC.

The rearrangement links TRBV27 to TRBJ1-1; D is unresolved. This CDR3 region has 13 residues. The ends were cut back, 2 bases at V and 4 bases at J, with 8 bases in the middle. CDR1 MNHEY and CDR2 SMNVEV come from the germline V gene (reference sequence). The CDR3 DNA reads TGTGCCAGCAGTTTAACTTTAGGCACTGAAGCTTTCTTT. It codes for CASSLTLGTEAFF.

This clone appeared a single time. The chain employs TRBV5-1 and TRBJ2-7; tentative D call: TRBD1 (6 bases). This CDR3 has 17 amino acids. Germline V gives CDR1 SGHRS, CDR2 YFSETQ. The ends were cut back, 3 bases at V and 2 bases at J, with 21 bases in the middle. The CDR3 DNA reads as TGCGCCAGCAGCTCGGATATACAGGGAAAGAGGCCCTACGAGCAGTACTTC. Its translation: CASSSDIQGKRPYEQYF.

The chain is built from TRBV6-6 and TRBJ2-7; unclear D gene. Trimming shortened V by 2 bases and J by 1 base, and 6 bases separated the two germline ends. This CDR3 is 13 amino acids long. Per the germline V gene, CDR1 is MNHNY and CDR2 is SVGAGI (reference sequence). CDR3 protein: CASSYIISYEQYF. CDR3 nucleotide sequence: TGTGCCAGCAGTTACATTATTTCCTACGAGCAGTACTTC.

V gene TRBV28 combines with J gene TRBJ2-1, with 9 bases identical to TRBD2. CDR3 length equals 17 residues. Per the germline V gene, CDR1 is MDHEN and CDR2 is SYDVKM. The ends lost 2 bases at V and 6 bases at J; junction bases unmatched: 11. The CDR3 here is CASSLMGSGSRLNEQFF. The CDR3 DNA reads as TGTGCCAGCAGTTTAATGGGTAGCGGGAGTCGACTCAATGAGCAGTTCTTC. The variable domain in full, with the rest retrieved from reference TRBV28 and TRBJ2-1, is DVKVTQSSRYLVKRTGEKVFLECVQDMDHENMFWYRQDPGLGLRLIYFSYDVKMKEKGDIPEGYSVSREKKERFSLILESASTNQTSMYLCASSLMGSGSRLNEQFFGPGTRLTVL.

The chain is built from TRBV27 and TRBJ2-6; D unclear. This CDR3 is 16 amino acids long. Germline CDR1 reads MNHEY; CDR2 reads SMNVEV (reference sequence). V gave up 10 bases and J gave up 4 bases, with 20 bases separating them. This CDR3 reads CATKALFLRGANVLTF. CDR3 DNA sequence: TGTGCCACCAAAGCCTTGTTCCTAAGGGGGGCCAACGTCCTGACTTTC.

CDR3 residues: CAWSSDVFRGVQYF. The CDR3 nucleotides read TGTGCCTGGAGTTCCGACGTTTTTAGGGGGGTGCAGTACTTC. V and J are TRBV30 and TRBJ2-7; possibly TRBD1 or TRBD2 for D (6 bases each). Germline V lookup: CDR1 GTSNPN, CDR2 SVGIG (reference sequence). The CDR3 totals 14 residues. V was shortened by 2 bases and J by 9 bases, with 20 bases between the two germline ends. The full variable domain, completed using reference TRBV30 and TRBJ2-7, is SQTIHQWPATLVQPVGSPLSLECTVEGTSNPNLYWYRQAAGRGLQLLFYSVGIGQISSEVPQNLSASRPQDRQFILSSKKLLLSDSGFYLCAWSSDVFRGVQYFGPGTRLTVT.

The V gene is TRBV5-3, the J gene TRBJ2-7; the match to TRBD2 covers 8 bases. TRBV5-3 is assigned to the ORF class and has an uncertain function. The CDR3 totals 14 residues. Germline trimming cut 8 bases from V and 7 bases from J; bases unmatched to any gene: 14. The CDR3 sequence: CASSQASSGVEQYF. The DNA for the CDR3 is TGTGCCAGCAGCCAAGCTAGTAGCGGGGTTGAGCAGTACTTC.

CDR3 nucleotide sequence: TGTGCCAGCAGCGTGGGGACATTCGGGCAGTACTTC. It specifies CASSVGTFGQYF. J is TRBJ2-7 and V is TRBV11-2, with TRBD1 as a possible D gene (6 bases). The V end was cut by 5 bases, the J end by 9 bases, with 14 bases between. Germline values: CDR1 SGHAT, CDR2 FQNNGV. This CDR3 has 12 residues. The full variable domain, completed using reference TRBV11-2 and TRBJ2-7, is EAGVAQSPRYKIIEKRQSVAFWCNPISGHATLYWYQQILGQGPKLLIQFQNNGVVDDSQLPKDRFSAERLKGVDSTLKIQPAKLEDSAVYLCASSVGTFGQYFGPGTRLTVT.

This chain uses TRBV2 with TRBJ1-3, with D possibly TRBD1 on 5 matching bases. Germline-derived CDR1 and CDR2 are SNHLY and FYNNEI. This CDR3 is built from 17 residues. V was clipped by 2 bases and J by 0 bases, with 14 bases between them. The CDR3, as DNA: TGTGCCAGCAGTGAAAGGGGCGGGGAAATCTCTGGAAACACCATATATTTT. This translates into CASSERGGEISGNTIYF. Drawing the rest from reference TRBV2 and TRBJ1-3, the complete variable domain is EPEVTQTPSHQVTQMGQEVILRCVPISNHLYFYWYRQILGQKVEFLVSFYNNEISEKSEIFDDQFSVERPDGSNFTLKIRSTKLEDSAMYFCASSERGGEISGNTIYFGEGSWLTVV.

V usage is TRBV19 and J usage is TRBJ1-2; 8 nucleotides line up with TRBD1. Trimming removed 1 base from V and 6 bases from J; junction bases left unmatched: 7. This CDR3 spans 15 amino acids. Germline CDR1 is LNHDA and CDR2 is SQIVND (reference sequence). The DNA for the CDR3 is TGTGCCAGTAGTATAGGACGACAGGGGATCGATGGCTACACCTTC. Translated, it gives CASSIGRQGIDGYTF. Using reference TRBV19 and TRBJ1-2 for the parts outside the CDR3, the full variable domain is DGGITQSPKYLFRKEGQNVTLSCEQNLNHDAMYWYRQDPGQGLRLIYYSQIVNDFQKGDIAEGYSVSREKKESFPLTVTSAQKNPTAFYLCASSIGRQGIDGYTFGSGTRLTVV.

This clone occurred a few times. The chain joins TRBV11-3 to TRBJ2-5, with 10 bases matching TRBD2. Trimming at V came to 5 bases and at J to 3 bases, leaving 9 bases not matched to a gene. Per germline, CDR1 SGHNT and CDR2 YENEEA. This CDR3 is 16 amino acids long. The CDR3 sequence: CASSDTLAGEKETQYF. Written as DNA, the CDR3 is TGTGCCAGCAGCGATACTCTAGCGGGGGAAAAAGAGACCCAGTACTTC.

The chain links TRBV5-4 to TRBJ2-3, with TRBD2 matching 13 bases. CDR1 and CDR2 from the germline V gene are SGHNT and YYREEE (reference sequence). The CDR3 is 16 residues long. V shed 0 bases, J shed 5 bases, and the junction held 3 bases outside the gene matches. CDR3 protein: CASSLGGTSGKDTQYF. CDR3 bases: TGTGCCAGCAGCTTGGGCGGGACTAGCGGGAAAGATACGCAGTATTTT.

This clone turned up a few times. CDR3: CASSLHVPPNTGELFF. Written as DNA, the CDR3 is TGTGCCAGCAGCTTACACGTCCCACCGAACACCGGGGAGCTGTTTTTT. J is TRBJ2-2 and V is TRBV7-9; D remains unclear. Per the germline V gene, CDR1 is SEHNR and CDR2 is FQNEAQ (reference sequence). Trimming stripped 2 bases from V and 0 bases from J, with 10 bases between. This CDR3 contains 16 residues.

This clone was found once. Other DNA sequences within the sample encode an identical CDR3. The chain employs TRBV25-1 and TRBJ1-4; D might be TRBD1 (5 bases). Per the germline V gene, CDR1 is MGHDK and CDR2 is SYGVNS. This CDR3 contains 15 residues. V shed 5 bases and J shed 8 bases, with 18 bases lying between them. CDR3 region: CASSRVGTGNEKLFF. CDR3 DNA: TGTGCCAGCAGTCGGGTGGGGACTGGGAACGAAAAACTGTTTTTT.

The V call is TRBV5-6, the J call TRBJ1-4, with D tentatively TRBD1 (6 bases). CDR3 size: 13 residues. CDR1 SGHDT and CDR2 YYEEEE come from the germline V gene. Deletions cut 1 base from V and 5 bases from J, with 6 bases between. The CDR3 sequence is CASSLTGNEKLFF. CDR3 coding DNA: TGTGCCAGCAGCTTGACAGGGAATGAAAAACTGTTTTTT.

This clone showed up just a few times. V and J are TRBV30 and TRBJ2-7; TRBD1 might be the D (5 bases). The V end was cut by 0 bases, the J end by 3 bases, with 6 bases between. Looked up from germline, CDR1 is GTSNPN and CDR2 is SVGIG (reference sequence). The CDR3 contains 12 residues. The DNA for the CDR3 is TGTGCCTGGAGTGTAACAGGCTACGAGCAGTACTTC. The encoded protein is CAWSVTGYEQYF.

V is TRBV5-1 and J is TRBJ2-1, with D unresolved. The CDR3 sequence is 16 residues long. Trimming left V 1 base short and J 2 bases short, with 13 bases between. CDR1 is SGHRS, CDR2 YFSETQ, per germline. CDR3 DNA: TGCGCCAGCAGCTTGAGTCTAGACCGACCCTACAATGAGCAGTTCTTC. It translates to CASSLSLDRPYNEQFF.

This clone is termed large. V usage is TRBV28 and J usage is TRBJ2-3, with D perhaps TRBD2 (5 bases). V was clipped by 6 bases and J by 0 bases, with 16 bases between them. CDR1 is MDHEN, CDR2 SYDVKM, per germline. The CDR3 runs to 16 residues. The CDR3: CASSSLGRLSTDTQYF. CDR3 nucleotide sequence: TGTGCCAGCAGCAGTTTGGGGAGACTGAGCACAGATACGCAGTATTTT. The full variable domain, its missing parts supplied by reference TRBV28 and TRBJ2-3, is DVKVTQSSRYLVKRTGEKVFLECVQDMDHENMFWYRQDPGLGLRLIYFSYDVKMKEKGDIPEGYSVSREKKERFSLILESASTNQTSMYLCASSSLGRLSTDTQYFGPGTRLTVL.